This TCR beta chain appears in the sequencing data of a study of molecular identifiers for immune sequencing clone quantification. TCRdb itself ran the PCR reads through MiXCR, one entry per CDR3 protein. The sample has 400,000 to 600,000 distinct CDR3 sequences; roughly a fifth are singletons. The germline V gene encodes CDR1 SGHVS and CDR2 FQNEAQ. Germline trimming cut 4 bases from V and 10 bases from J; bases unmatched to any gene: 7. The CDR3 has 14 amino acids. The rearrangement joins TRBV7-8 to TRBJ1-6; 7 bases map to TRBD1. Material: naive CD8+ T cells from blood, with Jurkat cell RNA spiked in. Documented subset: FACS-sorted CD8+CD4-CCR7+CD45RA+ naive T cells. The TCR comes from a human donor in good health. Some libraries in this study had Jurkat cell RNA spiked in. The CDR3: CASSSRQGYSPLHF. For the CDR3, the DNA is TGTGCCAGCAGCTCCCGACAGGGATACTCACCCCTCCACTTT.